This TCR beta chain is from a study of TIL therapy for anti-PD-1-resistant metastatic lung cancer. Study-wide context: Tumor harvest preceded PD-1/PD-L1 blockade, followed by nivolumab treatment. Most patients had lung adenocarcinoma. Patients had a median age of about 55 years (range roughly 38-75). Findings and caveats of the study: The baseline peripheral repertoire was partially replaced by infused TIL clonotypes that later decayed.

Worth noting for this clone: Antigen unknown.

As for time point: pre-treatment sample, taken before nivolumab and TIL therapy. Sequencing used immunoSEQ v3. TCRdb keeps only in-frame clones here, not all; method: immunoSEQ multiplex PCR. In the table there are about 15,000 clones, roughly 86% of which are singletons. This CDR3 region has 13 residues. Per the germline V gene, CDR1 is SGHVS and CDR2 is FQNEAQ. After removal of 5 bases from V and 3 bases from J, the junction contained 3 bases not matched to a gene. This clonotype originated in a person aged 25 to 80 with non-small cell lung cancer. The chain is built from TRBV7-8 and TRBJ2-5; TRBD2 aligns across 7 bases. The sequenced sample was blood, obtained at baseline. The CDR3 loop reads CASSRGTKETQYF. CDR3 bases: TGTGCCAGCAGCCGAGGGACTAAAGAGACCCAGTACTTC.